These 4 T cell receptor beta chains share one sample of origin, sequenced in a study of shared clonotypes between healthy human individuals. The data were produced by immunoSEQ multiplex PCR, yet TCRdb's version contains in-frame clones alone and is incomplete. The sample includes some 1,100,000 clones, 75% to 80% seen only once; the top ten take approximately 0.52%. Specimen: memory CD4+ T cells from PBMCs. Indicated subset: CD45RA-negative fraction. Every receptor here comes from a man between 18 and 29 years old in good health. Some clones in this sample may be carry-over from other donors' samples.

This clone was recorded a few times. The chain links TRBV2 to TRBJ1-3; no definite D call. This CDR3 comprises 15 residues. V lost 1 base and J 3 bases, leaving 10 bases between the germline ends. CDR1 is SNHLY, CDR2 FYNNEI, per germline. CDR3 protein: CASSEGGTFGNTIYF. In DNA form, the CDR3 reads TGTGCCAGCAGTGAAGGGGGAACCTTTGGAAACACCATATATTTT.

The chain employs TRBV4-2 and TRBJ1-5; D is undetermined. CDR1 is LGHNA, CDR2 YNFKEQ, per germline. This CDR3 comprises 13 residues. V was pared by 0 bases and J by 6 bases, with 6 bases between. CDR3 coding DNA: TGTGCCAGCAGCCAAGATCGACTTCAGCCCCAGCATTTT. Amino acid sequence: CASSQDRLQPQHF.

V and J are TRBV30 and TRBJ2-5, with 12 positions matching TRBD1. The end of the DNA fits TRBJ2-7 better, so the J call may be wrong. Per germline, CDR1 GTSNPN and CDR2 SVGIG (reference sequence). CDR3 length: 20 residues. The DNA of the CDR3 is TGTGCCTGGAGTGTGTGGTGGGACAGGGGGCAAACTATAGGTCACTACGAGCAGTACTTC. Translation gives CAWSVWWDRGQTIGHYEQYF.

The rearrangement uses TRBV7-6 and TRBJ2-2; 8 bases align to TRBD2. In germline, CDR1 is SGHVS, CDR2 FNYEAQ. The CDR3 spans 17 residues. Losses at the gene ends were 0 bases for V and 6 bases for J; bases not matched to a gene: 9. CDR3 region: CASSLAFGRAGPGELFF. Written as DNA, the CDR3 is TGTGCCAGCAGCTTAGCTTTCGGGAGGGCCGGGCCCGGGGAGCTGTTTTTT.